The 14 T cell receptor beta chains listed next were all sequenced from one sample in a study of blood T cell repertoires in COVID-19. Measured with immunoSEQ multiplex PCR; TCRdb has only the in-frame clones, and not every one. Of approximately 300,000 clones in the sample, approximately 91% are singletons; the top ten hold 4% to 6%. The sequenced sample consisted of PBMCs or T cells enriched from blood (not recorded which). The receptor set was obtained from a man aged 60-69 years who had recovered from COVID-19.

The V gene is TRBV7-9, the J gene TRBJ2-7; D is unclear. The CDR3 has 12 amino acids. Germline-derived CDR1 and CDR2 are SEHNR and FQNEAQ (reference sequence). Trimming removed 5 bases at V and 3 bases at J, with 8 bases between. The CDR3 sequence: CASSSVRYEQYF. Here the CDR3 DNA reads TGTGCCAGCAGCAGCGTCCGCTACGAGCAGTACTTC.

The chain couples TRBV28 to TRBJ2-2, with 9 bases fitting TRBD2. Germline V gives CDR1 MDHEN, CDR2 SYDVKM. Trimming at V came to 7 bases and at J to 7 bases, leaving 13 bases not matched to a gene. The CDR3 sequence is 16 residues long. The CDR3 loop reads CASTPPGLAGGGELFF. DNA of the CDR3: TGTGCCAGCACCCCCCCGGGACTAGCAGGGGGCGGGGAGCTGTTTTTT.

This rearrangement joins TRBV6-5 to TRBJ2-7; perhaps TRBD1 as D (6 bases). V shed 2 bases and J shed 2 bases, with 13 bases lying between them. From germline, CDR1 is MNHEY and CDR2 SVGAGI. This CDR3 spans 15 amino acids. The CDR3 loop is CASSYNMNRAYEQYF. The CDR3 nucleotides are TGTGCCAGCAGTTACAATATGAACAGGGCCTACGAGCAGTACTTC.

This clone was detected only a few times. One end of the junction is discordant with germline, which a read error may explain. The V and J genes are TRBV7-9 and TRBJ1-1; 7 bases map to TRBD1. Germline V lookup: CDR1 SEHNR, CDR2 FQNEAQ (reference sequence). CDR3 length: 13 amino acids. Here the CDR3 reads CASSLGIQGQDMF. CDR3 coding DNA: TGTGCCAGCAGCTTAGGGATTCAAGGACAGGACATGTTT. The whole variable domain, filled in from reference TRBV7-9 and TRBJ1-1, reads DTGVSQNPRHKITKRGQNVTFRCDPISEHNRLYWYRQTLGQGPEFLTYFQNEAQLEKSRLLSDRFSAERPKGSFSTLEIQRTEQGDSAMYLCASSLGIQGQDMFGQGTRLTVV.

This chain joins TRBV19 and TRBJ2-1; TRBD2 aligns across 12 bases. The CDR3 is 14 residues long. Germline V CDR1 and CDR2: LNHDA, SQIVND (reference sequence). The J segment lost 6 bases and the V segment lost 6 bases, leaving 3 bases of the junction unmatched. In DNA, the CDR3 is TGTGCCAGTAGAGCTAGCGGGAGGGCCAATGAGCAGTTCTTC. Protein product: CASRASGRANEQFF. The full variable domain, in which reference TRBV19 and TRBJ2-1 provide the parts outside the CDR3, is DGGITQSPKYLFRKEGQNVTLSCEQNLNHDAMYWYRQDPGQGLRLIYYSQIVNDFQKGDIAEGYSVSREKKESFPLTVTSAQKNPTAFYLCASRASGRANEQFFGPGTRLTVL.

CDR3 sequence: CASSRAGAEKLFF. CDR3 in DNA: TGTGCCAGCAGCCGAGCGGGAGCTGAAAAACTGTTTTTT. The genes are TRBV11-2 and TRBJ1-4, with D unclear. V was pared by 5 bases and J by 7 bases, with 11 bases between. Germline assignment: CDR1 SGHAT and CDR2 FQNNGV. This CDR3 is 13 amino acids long.

The rearrangement joins TRBV28 to TRBJ2-2; 7 bases match TRBD2. Germline V gene sequence: CDR1 MDHEN, CDR2 SYDVKM. This CDR3 spans 16 amino acids. V trimming: 5 bases; J trimming: 4 bases; junction bases outside the gene matches: 10. CDR3 DNA: TGTGCCAGCAGTGCCCGGTGGCGGGAGAGCACCGGGGAGCTGTTTTTT. This translates into CASSARWRESTGELFF.

The rearrangement links TRBV18 to TRBJ2-7; D is undetermined. Germline CDR1 KGHSH, CDR2 LQKENI. V was shortened by 4 bases and J by 5 bases, with 9 bases between the two germline ends. This CDR3 is 12 amino acids long. Here the CDR3 DNA reads TGTGCCAGCTCACTCTCGGTAAACGAGCAGTACTTC. It specifies CASSLSVNEQYF.

In nucleotides, the CDR3 is TGTGCCAGCAGTGGGACAGGGGGCAACGACGAGCAGTACTTC. This translates into CASSGTGGNDEQYF. V and J are TRBV2 and TRBJ2-7; 11 nucleotides agree with TRBD1. Germline V lookup: CDR1 SNHLY, CDR2 FYNNEI. This CDR3 has 14 residues. J gave up 5 bases and V 4 bases, and 4 bases lay outside the gene matches.

As to this clone: The sample has other DNA sequences that encode this CDR3 too. V gene TRBV6-6 combines with J gene TRBJ1-1; D uncertain. Trimming cost V 6 bases and J 0 bases, with 11 bases left between them. Germline lookup yields CDR1 MNHNY and CDR2 SVGAGI (reference sequence). This CDR3 region has 14 residues. Written as DNA, the CDR3 is TGTGCCAGCAGCTACCAGGTTATGAACACTGAAGCTTTCTTT. Protein product: CASSYQVMNTEAFF.

J is TRBJ2-7 and V is TRBV30; TRBD2 aligns across 12 bases. Germline CDR1 reads GTSNPN; CDR2 reads SVGIG (reference sequence). J gave up 5 bases and V 3 bases, and 8 bases lay outside the gene matches. This CDR3 spans 15 amino acids. The CDR3 sequence: CAWRLAGGPWNEQYF. The CDR3 nucleotides read TGTGCCTGGAGACTAGCGGGAGGTCCGTGGAACGAGCAGTACTTC.

The V gene is TRBV13, the J gene TRBJ2-3; 10 bases agree with TRBD1. The CDR3 is 16 amino acids. J gave up 3 bases and V 5 bases, and 8 bases lay outside the gene matches. CDR1 is PRHDT and CDR2 is FYEKMQ in the germline V gene (reference sequence). CDR3 loop: CASSTRQGAATDTQYF. CDR3 coding DNA: TGTGCCAGCAGCACCCGACAGGGGGCAGCTACAGATACGCAGTATTTT.

The V call is TRBV6-4, the J call TRBJ1-2; TRBD1 might be the D (6 bases). The germline V gene encodes CDR1 MRHNA and CDR2 SNTAGT. V was trimmed by 5 bases and J by 3 bases, leaving 13 bases between them. CDR3 length: 14 residues. In DNA form, the CDR3 reads TGTGCCAGCAGTACTGGGGGCAGTCACTATGGCTACACCTTC. This sequence encodes CASSTGGSHYGYTF.

V is TRBV5-4 and J is TRBJ2-7; 11 bases agree with TRBD2. Looked up from germline, CDR1 is SGHNT and CDR2 is YYREEE (reference sequence). With V trimmed by 4 bases and J by 4 bases, 7 bases remained unmatched. CDR3 length: 15 residues. The CDR3 DNA reads TGTGCCAGCAGCCACACTAGCGGGAGTGAGTACGAGCAGTACTTC. It specifies CASSHTSGSEYEQYF.